This TCR beta chain was observed in a study of T cells in Graves' hyperthyroidism and ophthalmopathy. Amplification targeted TCR beta CDR3 regions from RNA transcripts. First-round RT-PCR of the TCR CDR3 relied on the HTBI primer set. TCRdb re-analysed the multiplex PCR reads in MiXCR, keeping a single row per CDR3 protein. The profile covers fewer than 750,000 distinct CDR3 sequences, with roughly 15% appearing a single time and around 12% taken by the ten largest. Broader study findings: Through a model of 13 V-J features, ophthalmopathy was separated from stable hyperthyroidism. Also found in blood were most expanded thyroid clonotypes above 0.001.

This clonotype was found many times. Its specificity is not known. Active moderate-to-severe ophthalmopathy, Clinical Activity Score at least 3, NOSPECS at least 4, under 3 months' duration. This CDR3 comprises 11 residues. V was shortened by 7 bases and J by 3 bases, with 7 bases between the two germline ends. Germline V gene lookup returns CDR1 MNHNS and CDR2 SASEGT. The sequence was collected from a woman between 50 and 59 years old with Graves' ophthalmopathy. The rearrangement links TRBV6-1 to TRBJ2-7; D remains unclear. The sequencing sample was made of blood. The CDR3 loop reads CASMFSYEQYF. The CDR3 DNA reads TGTGCCAGCATGTTCAGCTACGAGCAGTACTTC.